One and the same sample provided the 29 T cell receptor beta chains below, sequenced in a study of OX40 agonist ivuxolimab in advanced cancers. To prepare the library, the immunoSEQ multiplex PCR assay was applied. This is the immuneACCESS table as TCRdb keeps it, with only in-frame sequences that have V and J called. A part of the clones is gone; compared with another copy, unresolved V genes explain less than half, and the rest is unexplained. This sample has approximately 60,000 clones in its table, and over 60% of those were observed once. 5% to 6.5% of the sample is held by the ten biggest clonotypes. The input for sequencing was CD4+ or CD8+ T cells sorted from blood, taken in a trial of the OX40 agonist ivuxolimab. These receptors originate from an adult with an advanced solid tumor such as melanoma, head and neck, liver or kidney cancer.

The chain links TRBV5-1 to TRBJ1-2; maybe TRBD1 (6 bases). The ends were cut back, 0 bases at V and 8 bases at J, with 14 bases in the middle. This CDR3 spans 14 amino acids. The germline CDR1 and CDR2 sequences are SGHRS and YFSETQ. The CDR3 spells CASSLGDRTGGYTF. The CDR3 nucleotides are TGCGCCAGCAGCTTGGGCGACAGGACGGGAGGCTACACCTTC.

This rearrangement joins TRBV10-1 to TRBJ1-3, with TRBD1 matching over 7 bases. V shed 2 bases and J 2 bases; nucleotides not matched to a gene: 0. The CDR3 consists of 14 residues. Germline V gives CDR1 WNHNN, CDR2 SYGVQD (reference sequence). The chain's CDR3 is CASSEGTAGNTIYF. The CDR3 DNA reads as TGCGCCAGCAGTGAGGGGACAGCTGGAAACACCATATATTTT.

The J gene is TRBJ2-3, the V gene TRBV7-2; D gene ambiguous. In germline, CDR1 is SGHTA, CDR2 FQGNSA. V lost 2 bases and J lost 2, with 14 bases in between. The CDR3 runs to 16 residues. Here the CDR3 DNA reads TGTGCCAGCAGCTTATTAGGGCAGACCAACACAGATACGCAGTATTTT. Translating gives CASSLLGQTNTDTQYF.

This clone was seen only a few times. The chain recombines TRBV11-2 with TRBJ2-5, with a possible D match to TRBD2 (6 bases). Germline-derived CDR1 and CDR2 are SGHAT and FQNNGV. The CDR3 has 14 residues. The V and J ends lost 5 bases and 5 bases respectively, with 15 bases between them. The CDR3 reads CASSPVGGAETQYF. The CDR3, as DNA: TGTGCCAGCAGCCCGGTGGGGGGAGCGGAGACCCAGTACTTC.

V is TRBV7-3 and J is TRBJ1-6; perhaps TRBD1 as D (5 bases). The CDR3 sequence is 14 residues long. Between the trimmed V and J ends, which lost 1 base and 10 bases, there was a span of 11 bases. Germline lookup yields CDR1 SGHTA and CDR2 FQGTGA. CDR3 nucleotides: TGTGCCAGCAGCTTAAAGGGGCTGGGGTCACCCCTCCACTTT. Translating it yields CASSLKGLGSPLHF. The whole variable domain, filled in from reference TRBV7-3 and TRBJ1-6, reads GAGVSQTPSNKVTEKGKYVELRCDPISGHTALYWYRQSLGQGPEFLIYFQGTGAADDSGLPNDRFFAVRPEGSVSTLKIQRTERGDSAVYLCASSLKGLGSPLHFGNGTRLTVT.

The V call is TRBV6-4, the J call TRBJ2-7, with unresolved D. The V end lost 0 bases, the J end lost 0 bases, and 15 bases lay between the germline ends. The length of the CDR3 is 17 residues. Looked up from germline, CDR1 is MRHNA and CDR2 is SNTAGT. CDR3 sequence reads: CASSDSDRASSSYEQYF. For the CDR3, the DNA is TGTGCCAGCAGTGACTCTGATAGGGCCAGTTCCTCCTACGAGCAGTACTTC.

The V gene is TRBV14, the J gene TRBJ2-5, with TRBD2 matching 7 bases. In germline, CDR1 is SGHDN, CDR2 FVKESK. Unmatched junction bases numbered 1, after V lost 2 bases and J lost 1 base. There are 14 residues in the CDR3. CDR3 sequence reads: CASSQQRGQETQYF. CDR3 nucleotides: TGTGCCAGCAGCCAACAGCGGGGCCAAGAGACCCAGTACTTC. The entire variable domain, with the rest obtained from reference TRBV14 and TRBJ2-5, is as follows: EAGVTQFPSHSVIEKGQTVTLRCDPISGHDNLYWYRRVMGKEIKFLLHFVKESKQDESGMPNNRFLAERTGGTYSTLKVQPAELEDSGVYFCASSQQRGQETQYFGPGTRLLVL.

The chain links TRBV29-1 to TRBJ2-5; D is possibly TRBD1 (7 bases). Germline values: CDR1 SQVTM, CDR2 ANQGSEA. The CDR3 covers 15 residues. V gave up 2 bases and J gave up 5 bases, with 18 bases separating them. The CDR3 nucleotides are TGCAGCGTTGAACAGGGGGGCCTGGGTCGGGAGACCCAGTACTTC. This gives the protein CSVEQGGLGRETQYF.

This chain links TRBV2 with TRBJ1-4; no clear D. CDR1 SNHLY and CDR2 FYNNEI come from the germline V gene. The CDR3 consists of 12 residues. V lost 1 base to trimming and J lost 17 bases, with 14 bases between them. CDR3 residues: CASSEGPKGGFF. CDR3 coding DNA: TGTGCCAGCAGTGAAGGGCCGAAGGGAGGTTTTTTT. Full variable domain (rest looked up from reference TRBV2 and TRBJ1-4): EPEVTQTPSHQVTQMGQEVILRCVPISNHLYFYWYRQILGQKVEFLVSFYNNEISEKSEIFDDQFSVERPDGSNFTLKIRSTKLEDSAMYFCASSEGPKGGFFGSGTQLSVL.

This clone was recorded a few times. The J gene is TRBJ2-1, the V gene TRBV7-6, with 9 bases fitting TRBD2. In germline, CDR1 is SGHVS, CDR2 FNYEAQ. The length of the CDR3 is 16 residues. V lost 1 base, J lost 7 bases, and 8 bases stayed unmatched. The DNA for the CDR3 is TGTGCCAGCAGCTTAGTCGCGGGAGGGGGCGGGAATGAGCAGTTCTTC. Translating gives CASSLVAGGGGNEQFF.

This chain uses TRBV6-1 with TRBJ2-3; TRBD1 aligns across 8 bases. CDR1 and CDR2 (germline): MNHNS, SASEGT. CDR3 length equals 15 residues. The junction had 8 bases not matched to a gene; V was cut back by 7 bases and J by 2 bases. The CDR3 reads CASIATGVPTDTQYF. The CDR3 nucleotides are TGTGCCAGCATCGCGACAGGGGTCCCCACAGATACGCAGTATTTT.

The rearrangement uses TRBV9 and TRBJ2-1, with 8 bases matching TRBD1. The CDR3 loop spans 13 amino acids. Trimming at V came to 0 bases and at J to 10 bases, leaving 3 bases not matched to a gene. The V gene's germline CDR1 is SGDLS and CDR2 YYNGEE. The CDR3 is CASSVEGQAEQFF. As DNA, the CDR3 is TGTGCCAGCAGCGTAGAGGGACAGGCGGAGCAGTTCTTC.

The J gene is TRBJ2-1, the V gene TRBV9, with 9 bases that match TRBD2. Germline V gene sequence: CDR1 SGDLS, CDR2 YYNGEE. The CDR3 loop spans 15 amino acids. Trimming cost V 2 bases and J 7 bases; bases outside gene matches: 7. DNA for the CDR3: TGTGCCAGCAGCGTGGGTAGCGGGAGTATGAATGAGCAGTTCTTC. Protein: CASSVGSGSMNEQFF.

This clone was detected a few times. The chain employs TRBV19 and TRBJ2-1; no clear D gene. CDR1 is LNHDA, CDR2 SQIVND, per germline (reference sequence). Trimming shortened V by 5 bases and J by 4 bases, and 18 bases separated the two germline ends. The CDR3 extends over 16 amino acids. CDR3 nucleotides: TGTGCCAGTAGTTCGCCGACTGGAACGACTTACAATGAGCAGTTCTTC. Its protein is CASSSPTGTTYNEQFF.

The chain carries TRBV10-3 and TRBJ1-5; no definite D call. The CDR3 covers 13 residues. Germline values: CDR1 ENHRY, CDR2 SYGVKD. The V gene lost 5 bases and the J gene lost 2 bases, with 7 bases spanning the gap. For the CDR3, the DNA is TGTGCCATCAGTCCAGACGGCAATCAGCCCCAGCATTTT. Protein product: CAISPDGNQPQHF.

J is TRBJ1-4 and V is TRBV6-6; no reliable D call. V lost 2 bases and J lost 2, with 6 bases in between. This CDR3 comprises 14 residues. The V gene's germline CDR1 is MNHNY and CDR2 SVGAGI (reference sequence). CDR3 amino acids: CASSYTWTNEKLFF. The CDR3 nucleotides read TGTGCCAGCAGTTACACGTGGACTAATGAAAAACTGTTTTTT.

This clone has just one count. The genes are TRBV11-2 and TRBJ1-1, with 8 bases identical to TRBD1. CDR3 size: 15 residues. The germline V gene encodes CDR1 SGHAT and CDR2 FQNNGV. V lost 5 bases, J lost 2 bases, and 7 bases stayed unmatched. The CDR3 region has the DNA TGTGCCAGCAGCACCTGGACAGGGCAAAACACTGAAGCTTTCTTT. Protein sequence: CASSTWTGQNTEAFF.

Of note for this clone: The same CDR3 arises from other DNA sequences in this sample as well. V is TRBV5-1 and J is TRBJ2-7; 11 nucleotides line up with TRBD1. J was trimmed by 3 bases and V by 4 bases; bases with no gene match: 6. The CDR3 is 15 residues long. Germline CDR1 is SGHRS and CDR2 is YFSETQ. CDR3 protein: CASSPGGTGGYEQYF. CDR3 DNA: TGCGCCAGCAGCCCGGGAGGGACAGGGGGCTACGAGCAGTACTTC.

The chain combines TRBV6-1 with TRBJ2-7; D may be TRBD1 (6 bases). The V end was cut by 6 bases, the J end by 1 base, with 13 bases between. The CDR3 contains 14 residues. The germline V gene encodes CDR1 MNHNS and CDR2 SASEGT. The CDR3 DNA is TGTGCCAGCAGCCGATCAGGGGAATCCTACGAGCAGTACTTC. This translates into CASSRSGESYEQYF.

This chain joins TRBV28 and TRBJ1-4; 9 nucleotides match TRBD1. V dropped 2 bases and J dropped 6; count of bases not matched to a gene: 4. This CDR3 region has 15 residues. Per germline, CDR1 MDHEN and CDR2 SYDVKM. CDR3 amino acids: CASSLEGTGHEKLFF. CDR3 nucleotides: TGTGCCAGCAGTTTAGAGGGGACAGGGCATGAAAAACTGTTTTTT.

This clone was detected only a few times. The chain combines TRBV5-4 with TRBJ1-5, with 7 bases lining up with TRBD1. The V and J ends lost 4 bases and 0 bases, in that order; junction bases with no gene match: 13. This CDR3 spans 18 amino acids. Per the germline V gene, CDR1 is SGHNT and CDR2 is YYREEE (reference sequence). DNA of the CDR3: TGTGCCAGCAGCCGATCGGACAGGACCCGCAATAGCAATCAGCCCCAGCATTTT. It translates to CASSRSDRTRNSNQPQHF.

The gene calls are TRBV18 and TRBJ1-1; 7 nucleotides match TRBD1. V lost 5 bases and J lost 2; bases outside the gene matches: 2. This CDR3 spans 13 amino acids. Germline CDR1 is KGHSH and CDR2 is LQKENI. The CDR3 loop is CASSGTVNTEAFF. As DNA, the CDR3 is TGTGCCAGCTCAGGGACAGTCAACACTGAAGCTTTCTTT.

This chain joins TRBV4-1 and TRBJ2-5; D is possibly TRBD2 (6 bases). This CDR3 contains 13 residues. Trimming shortened V by 4 bases and J by 5 bases, and 11 bases separated the two germline ends. The germline V gene encodes CDR1 MGHRA and CDR2 YSYEKL. As DNA, the CDR3 is TGCGCCAGCAGCCGAGGAGGGGTCGAGACCCAGTACTTC. The encoded protein is CASSRGGVETQYF.

The gene calls are TRBV5-6 and TRBJ1-2; 11 bases map to TRBD1. Germline V gene lookup returns CDR1 SGHDT and CDR2 YYEEEE. V shed 0 bases, J shed 11 bases, and the junction held 3 bases outside the gene matches. The CDR3 has 13 residues. The CDR3 sequence is CASSLDRDRGYTF. CDR3 sequence (DNA): TGTGCCAGCAGCTTGGATCGGGACAGGGGGTACACCTTC. Full variable domain (remainder filled in from reference TRBV5-6 and TRBJ1-2): DAGVTQSPTHLIKTRGQQVTLRCSPKSGHDTVSWYQQALGQGPQFIFQYYEEEERQRGNFPDRFSGHQFPNYSSELNVNALLLGDSALYLCASSLDRDRGYTFGSGTRLTVV.

The chain links TRBV5-1 to TRBJ2-5, with D possibly being TRBD2 (7 bases). V was clipped by 2 bases and J by 5 bases, with 13 bases between them. The CDR3 sequence is 14 residues long. Germline V gene lookup returns CDR1 SGHRS and CDR2 YFSETQ. The CDR3 nucleotides are TGCGCCAGCAGCTTTGGCAGGGGAGGGGAGACCCAGTACTTC. Protein sequence: CASSFGRGGETQYF.

In its sample, this clone was seen a few times. The rearrangement links TRBV7-2 to TRBJ1-1; TRBD1 is a possible D gene (5 bases). CDR3 length: 12 residues. Germline V gene sequence: CDR1 SGHTA, CDR2 FQGNSA. Trimming cost V 4 bases and J 10 bases, with 13 bases left between them. CDR3 residues: CASSYRGAGAFF. The DNA for the CDR3 is TGTGCCAGCAGCTACCGAGGGGCCGGAGCTTTCTTT.

This clone was counted a single time. The V and J genes are TRBV25-1 and TRBJ2-3; 9 bases are shared with TRBD2. With V trimmed by 4 bases and J by 7 bases, 12 bases remained unmatched. The CDR3 loop spans 16 amino acids. Germline V gene lookup returns CDR1 MGHDK and CDR2 SYGVNS. CDR3 DNA sequence: TGTGCCAGCAGTGCTGAGTTGGCGGGAGGGCCAAATACGCAGTATTTT. This codes for CASSAELAGGPNTQYF.

As for this clone: The sample holds other DNA sequences that translate to the same CDR3. This chain joins TRBV6-5 and TRBJ1-1; tentatively, D is TRBD1 (5 bases). Trimming stripped 0 bases from V and 5 bases from J, with 10 bases between. Germline lookup yields CDR1 MNHEY and CDR2 SVGAGI. This CDR3 contains 14 residues. The CDR3 sequence is CASSYSAGRTEAFF. DNA of the CDR3: TGTGCCAGCAGTTACTCGGCAGGGCGGACTGAAGCTTTCTTT.

This chain uses TRBV30 with TRBJ1-2, with D unclear. Trimming took off 0 bases at V and 1 base at J, with 12 bases between the two ends. The CDR3 contains 15 residues. In germline, CDR1 is GTSNPN, CDR2 SVGIG (reference sequence). The CDR3 spells CAWSVPPLLNYGYTF. The CDR3, as DNA: TGTGCCTGGAGTGTACCCCCCTTACTTAACTATGGCTACACCTTC. Combining the CDR3 with reference TRBV30 and TRBJ1-2 gives the whole variable domain SQTIHQWPATLVQPVGSPLSLECTVEGTSNPNLYWYRQAAGRGLQLLFYSVGIGQISSEVPQNLSASRPQDRQFILSSKKLLLSDSGFYLCAWSVPPLLNYGYTFGSGTRLTVV.